This T cell receptor beta chain was retrieved from a study of human T cells and chemical hapten exposure. The sample's time point: patch test 3, about 24 weeks after DPC sensitization. This sample's treatment: therapeutic diphenylcyclopropenone sensitization with weekly scalp DPC. Findings and caveats of the study: The immune response of these alopecia patients might not match healthy individuals'.

The CDR3 is 13 amino acids. CDR1 is SGHRS, CDR2 YFSETQ, per germline. V dropped 2 bases and J dropped 0 bases, with 4 bases sitting between them. MiXCR, applied by TCRdb to the RACE reads, yields one record per CDR3 protein. The sample has more than 45,000 distinct CDR3 sequences; roughly an eighth are singletons. In the case of this clonotype: Its antigen is not identified.

The clonotype comes from a young man with alopecia areata. Some clones in this sample may be carry-over from other donors' samples. The specimen was whole blood, collected in connection with sensitization to the hapten diphenylcyclopropenone (DPC). This chain links TRBV5-1 with TRBJ2-3; no definite D call. CDR3 protein: CASSLFSTDTQYF. The CDR3 nucleotides are TGCGCCAGCAGCTTATTCAGCACAGATACGCAGTATTTT.